Below, one TCR beta chain is given with its context. In this sample, this clonotype turned up a few times. It lacks a known antigen. No clone much larger than this one lies a single base away; base qualities are absent. CDR1 and CDR2, looked up from the germline V gene (reference sequence), are SGHKS and YYEKEE. Deletion took 0 bases off V and 4 bases off J, with a span of 14 bases between the germline ends. The CDR3 runs 16 residues from the cysteine to the phenylalanine. Here the CDR3 DNA is all that survives: 48 bases in frame from base 1. The library relied on PCR. At the Johns Hopkins FTIC core, DNA from the cultured CD4+ T cells underwent TCR sequencing with the Oncomine TCR Beta short-read assay. The QIAamp micro DNA kit was used to extract genomic DNA from the cultured CD4+ T cells. Oncomine TCR Beta libraries from cultured CD4+ T cells were pooled using unique dual indexes and sequenced on an Illumina iSeq 100. The source study handled its data this way. Non-productive sequences were removed, and CDR3s not starting with C, not ending with F or W, or shorter than 7 amino acids were discarded. Antigen-specific clonotypes were identified using the MANAFEST web application through comparison of peptide-stimulated wells with reference and other culture wells. For a clone to be called positive, the clone needed an FDR below 0.05, an odds ratio above 5, and a productive frequency above 0.1% in at least two of three replicate wells. A clonotype was classed as cross-reactive if the clonotype showed significant expansion both in SARS-CoV-2 spike wells and in at least one common cold coronavirus spike condition. Levenshtein distances (stringdist) and unrooted phylogenetic trees (ape) in R version 3.6.1 were used to assess CDR3 homology. TCRdb took the public reads, trimmed them with fastp at Q25, ran MiXCR for clone calling and kept in-frame beta chains. Merged by CDR3 protein, the rows form single entries marked with the most common genes and DNA. For this entry, the V and J calls and clone size follow TCRdb and not the study's own pipeline. In all, the sample holds under 25,000 distinct CDR3 sequences, and about 45% of those were seen once. The ten largest clones represent approximately 13% of the sample.

This sample stems from a study of vaccination and CD4 T cells after COVID-19 (dated by TCRdb to between 2022 and 2023). For context, the study as a whole: SARS-CoV-2 positivity had been established in the convalescent patients by nasal swab PCR, and mild disease was recorded in roughly 9 of these patients and severe disease in one. The convalescent cohort comprised six males and four females, including two Hispanic individuals, seven Caucasians, two Asians and one multiracial person. Participants got two doses of the Pfizer-BioNTech BNT162b2 vaccine (n=8) or two doses of the Moderna mRNA-1273 vaccine (n=2). Post-COVID blood samples from convalescent patients were collected a median of around 100 days after diagnosis, with a range of roughly 30 to 170 days. Post-vaccine blood samples were collected a median of approximately 72 days after the second vaccine dose, ranging from roughly 12 to 250 days. For stimulating the cultures, overlapping spike peptide pools were used, derived from SARS-CoV-2 as well as from the common cold coronaviruses HCoV-NL63, HCoV-OC43 and HCoV-229E. Control cultures received a CEFX viral epitope pool as the positive control, an HIV-1 Nef peptide pool as the negative control, or no peptide. In around 10 COVID-19 convalescent patients and 4 infection-naive healthy vaccine recipients, researchers compared the spike-specific CD4+ TCR repertoire from before mRNA vaccination with the repertoire from after.

Overall study outcomes, separate from this receptor: Of the vaccine-specific clones in convalescent patients, 304 of 307, or nearly all, reacted only to SARS-CoV-2 spike and did not cross-react with common cold coronaviruses. The number of convalescent patients in the study was relatively small, and the study did not examine early timepoints following natural infection. Among the post-vaccine SARS-CoV-2-reactive clones in convalescent patients, a median approximately 90% showed up only after vaccination, which suggests vaccine-specific priming. The median number of SARS-CoV-2-reactive clonotypes rose from fewer than 25 after infection to 38 after vaccination, but the change was not significant.

According to the study, the label for this sample's treatment or condition signals: roughly nine-day PBMC culture with coronavirus spike peptide pools or control peptides (ViraFEST assay). To expand antigen-specific T cells with peptide pools and then pick out the expanded clonotypes through TCR sequencing, the study relied on the ViraFEST assay. Positive SARS-CoV-2 PCR tests in the convalescent patients dated from March to December 2020, before Alpha, Beta and Delta variants emerged in the United States. Each well held approximately 2 million PBMCs cultured in IMDM containing around 5.1% human AB serum and roughly 10 IU/ml IL-2, with 7.5 to 10 ug/ml peptide pools added. Half of the culture medium was replaced with fresh IL-2-containing medium on days 3 and 7. After 10 to 11 days of culture, CD4+ T cells were isolated by negative selection with the EasySep CD4+ T cell isolation kit. Ficoll-Paque Plus gradient centrifugation was used to isolate PBMCs from whole blood, and the isolated PBMCs were then either used fresh or cryopreserved at -140C. In general, triplicate wells were set up for every culture condition.

Recombination joined TRBV5-5 with TRBJ1-3; 6 matching bases give a weak D call of TRBD1. The TCR comes from a human donor with COVID-19. Sequencing was done on a sample of cultured CD4+ T cells from blood. In nucleotides, the sequence is TGTGCCAGCAGCTTGGCCGTCGGGGGGCTAGGAAACACCATATATTTT. It translates to CASSLAVGGLGNTIYF.